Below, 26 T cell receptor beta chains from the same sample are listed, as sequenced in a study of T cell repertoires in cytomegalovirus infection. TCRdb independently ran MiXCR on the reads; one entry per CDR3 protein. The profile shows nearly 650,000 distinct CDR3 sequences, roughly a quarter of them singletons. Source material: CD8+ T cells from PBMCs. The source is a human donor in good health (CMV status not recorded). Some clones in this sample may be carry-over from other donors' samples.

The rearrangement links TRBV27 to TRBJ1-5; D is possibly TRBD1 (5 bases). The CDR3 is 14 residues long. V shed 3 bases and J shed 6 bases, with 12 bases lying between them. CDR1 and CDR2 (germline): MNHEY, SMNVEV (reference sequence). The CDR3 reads CASSFAGNVQPQHF. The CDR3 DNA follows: TGTGCCAGCAGTTTTGCAGGGAACGTTCAGCCCCAGCATTTT.

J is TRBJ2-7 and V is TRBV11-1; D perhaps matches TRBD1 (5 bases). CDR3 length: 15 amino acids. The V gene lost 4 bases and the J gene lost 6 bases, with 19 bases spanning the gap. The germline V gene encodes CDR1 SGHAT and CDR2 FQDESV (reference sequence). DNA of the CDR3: TGTGCCAGCAGCTACGGGCGGCAGGGTTTAGGCGAGCAGTACTTC. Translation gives CASSYGRQGLGEQYF.

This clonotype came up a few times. CDR3 protein: CATSTGVSNQPQHF. The CDR3 DNA sequence: TGTGCCACCTCGACAGGGGTTAGCAATCAGCCCCAGCATTTT. The chain couples TRBV24-1 to TRBJ1-5; 8 bases map to TRBD1. This CDR3 region has 14 residues. Germline-derived CDR1 and CDR2 are KGHDR and SFDVKD. V was pared by 9 bases and J by 0 bases, with 3 bases of the junction left unmatched.

The CDR3 here is CASSYLASGTETEAFF. CDR3 nucleotides: TGTGCCAGCAGTTACCTGGCGTCCGGGACAGAGACTGAAGCTTTCTTT. The rearrangement links TRBV6-6 to TRBJ1-1; 7 bases map to TRBD1. This CDR3 region has 16 residues. Germline CDR1 and CDR2: MNHNY and SVGAGI (reference sequence). V trimming: 2 bases; J trimming: 5 bases; junction bases outside the gene matches: 11.

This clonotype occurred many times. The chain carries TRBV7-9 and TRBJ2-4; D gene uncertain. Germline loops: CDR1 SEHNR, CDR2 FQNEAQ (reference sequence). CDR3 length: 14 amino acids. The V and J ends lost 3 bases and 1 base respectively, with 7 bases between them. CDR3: CASSLVLAKNIQYF. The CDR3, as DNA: TGTGCCAGCAGCTTGGTTTTGGCCAAAAACATTCAGTACTTC.

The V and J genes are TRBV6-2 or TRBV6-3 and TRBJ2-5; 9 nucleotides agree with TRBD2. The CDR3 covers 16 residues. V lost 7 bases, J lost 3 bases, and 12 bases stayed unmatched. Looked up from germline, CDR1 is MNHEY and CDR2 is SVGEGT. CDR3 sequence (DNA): TGTGCCAGCACCACCGATGAAGGCGGGGGGGAAGAGACCCAGTACTTC. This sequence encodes CASTTDEGGGEETQYF.

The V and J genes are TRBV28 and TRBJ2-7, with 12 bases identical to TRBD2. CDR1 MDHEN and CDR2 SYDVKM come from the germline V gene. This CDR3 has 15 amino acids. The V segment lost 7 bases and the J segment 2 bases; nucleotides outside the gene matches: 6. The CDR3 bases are TGTGCCAGCACGGCTAGCGGGGGGGAAACCTACGAGCAGTACGTC. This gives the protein CASTASGGETYEQYV.

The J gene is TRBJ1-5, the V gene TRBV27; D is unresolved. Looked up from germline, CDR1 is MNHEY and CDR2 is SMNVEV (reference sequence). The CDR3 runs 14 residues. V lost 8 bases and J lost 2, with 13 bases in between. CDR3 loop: CASRFGVGNQPQHF. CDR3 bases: TGTGCCAGCCGCTTCGGGGTTGGCAATCAGCCCCAGCATTTT.

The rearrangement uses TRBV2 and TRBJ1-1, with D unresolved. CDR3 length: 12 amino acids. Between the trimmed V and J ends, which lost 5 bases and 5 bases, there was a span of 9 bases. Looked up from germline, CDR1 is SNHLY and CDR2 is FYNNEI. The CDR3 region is CASSPHFTEAFF. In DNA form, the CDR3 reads TGTGCCAGCAGTCCCCACTTTACTGAAGCTTTCTTT.

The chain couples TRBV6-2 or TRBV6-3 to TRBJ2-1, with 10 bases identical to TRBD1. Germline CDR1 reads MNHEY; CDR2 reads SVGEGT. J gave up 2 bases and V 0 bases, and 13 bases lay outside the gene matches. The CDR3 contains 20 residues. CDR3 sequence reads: CASSYSISLPGTGAYNEQFF. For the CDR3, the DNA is TGTGCCAGCAGTTACTCTATTTCCCTCCCCGGGACAGGGGCCTACAATGAGCAGTTCTTC.

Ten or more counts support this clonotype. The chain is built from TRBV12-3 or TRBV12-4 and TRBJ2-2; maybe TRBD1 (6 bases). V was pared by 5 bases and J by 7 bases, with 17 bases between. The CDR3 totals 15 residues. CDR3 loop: CASSATTGSRGELFF. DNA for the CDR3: TGTGCCAGCAGTGCTACGACAGGCTCACGCGGGGAGCTGTTTTTT.

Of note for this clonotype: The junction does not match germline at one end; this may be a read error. CDR3 nucleotide sequence: TGTACCAGCAGCTCTGAGACTGAAGCTTTCTTT. This translates into CTSSSETEAFF. The chain recombines TRBV7-9 with TRBJ1-1; D is undetermined. Germline V gene lookup returns CDR1 SEHNR and CDR2 FQNEAQ (reference sequence). The CDR3 totals 11 residues.

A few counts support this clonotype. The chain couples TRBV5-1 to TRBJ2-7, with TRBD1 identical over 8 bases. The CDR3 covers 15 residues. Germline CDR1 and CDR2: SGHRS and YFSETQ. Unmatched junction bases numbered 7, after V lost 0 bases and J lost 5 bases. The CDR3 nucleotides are TGCGCCAGCAGCTTGGAGGACAGGGTTAAGGACGAGCAGTACTTC. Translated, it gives CASSLEDRVKDEQYF.

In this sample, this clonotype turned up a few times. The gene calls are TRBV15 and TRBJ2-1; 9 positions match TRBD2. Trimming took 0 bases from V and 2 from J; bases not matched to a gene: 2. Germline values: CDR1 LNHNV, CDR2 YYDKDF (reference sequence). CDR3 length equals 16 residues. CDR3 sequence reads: CATSREAGGTYNEQFF. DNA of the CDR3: TGTGCCACCAGCAGAGAGGCGGGGGGGACCTACAATGAGCAGTTCTTC. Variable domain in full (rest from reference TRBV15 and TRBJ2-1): DAMVIQNPRYQVTQFGKPVTLSCSQTLNHNVMYWYQQKSSQAPKLLFHYYDKDFNNEADTPDNFQSRRPNTSFCFLDIRSPGLGDTAMYLCATSREAGGTYNEQFFGPGTRLTVL.

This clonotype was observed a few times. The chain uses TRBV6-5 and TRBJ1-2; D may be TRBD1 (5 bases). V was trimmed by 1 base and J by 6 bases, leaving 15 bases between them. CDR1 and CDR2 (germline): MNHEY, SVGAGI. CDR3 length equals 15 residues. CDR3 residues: CASSYWVGGIDGYTF. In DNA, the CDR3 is TGTGCCAGCAGTTACTGGGTCGGGGGAATTGATGGCTACACCTTC.

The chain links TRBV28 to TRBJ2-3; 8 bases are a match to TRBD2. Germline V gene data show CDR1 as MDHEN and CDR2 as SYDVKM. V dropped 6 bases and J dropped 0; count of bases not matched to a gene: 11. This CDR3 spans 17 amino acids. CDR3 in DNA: TGTGCCAGCAGCCTAGTCGGGGCGGGGGGTAGCACAGATACGCAGTATTTT. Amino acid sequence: CASSLVGAGGSTDTQYF.

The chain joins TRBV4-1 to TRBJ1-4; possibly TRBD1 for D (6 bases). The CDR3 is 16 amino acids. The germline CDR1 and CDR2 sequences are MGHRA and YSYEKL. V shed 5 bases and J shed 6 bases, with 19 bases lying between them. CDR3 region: CASSSSWQAGDEKLFF. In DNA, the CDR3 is TGCGCCAGCAGCTCTTCCTGGCAGGCAGGGGATGAAAAACTGTTTTTT.

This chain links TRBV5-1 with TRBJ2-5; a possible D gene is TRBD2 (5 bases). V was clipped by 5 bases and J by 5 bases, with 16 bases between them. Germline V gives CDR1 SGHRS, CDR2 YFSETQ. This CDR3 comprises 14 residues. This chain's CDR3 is CASSRLAELETQYF. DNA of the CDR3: TGCGCCAGCAGTCGCCTAGCAGAATTGGAGACCCAGTACTTC. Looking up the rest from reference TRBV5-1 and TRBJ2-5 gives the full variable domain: KAGVTQTPRYLIKTRGQQVTLSCSPISGHRSVSWYQQTPGQGLQFLFEYFSETQRNKGNFPGRFSGRQFSNSRSEMNVSTLELGDSALYLCASSRLAELETQYFGPGTRLLVL.

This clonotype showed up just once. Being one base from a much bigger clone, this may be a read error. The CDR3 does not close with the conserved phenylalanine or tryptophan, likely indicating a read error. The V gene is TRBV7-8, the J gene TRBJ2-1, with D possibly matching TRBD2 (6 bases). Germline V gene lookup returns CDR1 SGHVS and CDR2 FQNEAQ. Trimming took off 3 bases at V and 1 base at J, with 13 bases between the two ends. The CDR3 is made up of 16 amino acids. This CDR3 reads CASSLEGLYSYNEQFL. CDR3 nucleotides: TGTGCCAGCAGCTTGGAGGGACTTTATTCCTACAATGAGCAGTTCCTC.

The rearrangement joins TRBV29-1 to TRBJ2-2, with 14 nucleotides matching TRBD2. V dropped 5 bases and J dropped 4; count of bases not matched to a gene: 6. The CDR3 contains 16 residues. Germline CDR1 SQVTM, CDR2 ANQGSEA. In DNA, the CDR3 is TGCAGCGTTACTGGACTAGCGGGGGGATTCACCGGGGAGCTGTTTTTT. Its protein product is CSVTGLAGGFTGELFF.

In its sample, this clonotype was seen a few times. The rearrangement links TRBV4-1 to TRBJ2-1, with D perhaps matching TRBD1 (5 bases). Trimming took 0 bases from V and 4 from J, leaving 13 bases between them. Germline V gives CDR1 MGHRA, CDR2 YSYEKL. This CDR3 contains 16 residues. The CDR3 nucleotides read TGCGCCAGCAGCCAAGATGCAGGGCCCCTTTACAATGAGCAGTTCTTC. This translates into CASSQDAGPLYNEQFF.

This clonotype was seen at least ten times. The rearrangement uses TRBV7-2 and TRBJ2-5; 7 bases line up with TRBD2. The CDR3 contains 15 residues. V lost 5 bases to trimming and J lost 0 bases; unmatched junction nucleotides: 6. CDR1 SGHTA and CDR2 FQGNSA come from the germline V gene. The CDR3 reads CASSHSLAYQETQYF. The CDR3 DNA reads TGTGCCAGCAGCCATTCACTAGCGTACCAAGAGACCCAGTACTTC.

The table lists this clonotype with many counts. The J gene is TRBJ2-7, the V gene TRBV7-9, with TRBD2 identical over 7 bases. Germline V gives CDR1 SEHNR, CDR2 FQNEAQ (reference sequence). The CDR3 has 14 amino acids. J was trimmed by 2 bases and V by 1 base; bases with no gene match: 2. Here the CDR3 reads CASSLEGGPYEQYV. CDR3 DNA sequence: TGTGCCAGCAGCTTAGAGGGAGGGCCCTACGAGCAGTACGTC.

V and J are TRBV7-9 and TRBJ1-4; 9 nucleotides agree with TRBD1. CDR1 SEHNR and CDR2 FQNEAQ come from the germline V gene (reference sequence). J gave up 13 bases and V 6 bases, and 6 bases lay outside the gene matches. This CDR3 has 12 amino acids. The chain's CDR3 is CASRDRGRGLFF. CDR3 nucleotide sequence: TGTGCCAGCAGGGACAGGGGACGGGGACTGTTTTTT. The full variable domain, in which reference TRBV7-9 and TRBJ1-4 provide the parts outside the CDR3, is DTGVSQNPRHKITKRGQNVTFRCDPISEHNRLYWYRQTLGQGPEFLTYFQNEAQLEKSRLLSDRFSAERPKGSFSTLEIQRTEQGDSAMYLCASRDRGRGLFFGSGTQLSVL.

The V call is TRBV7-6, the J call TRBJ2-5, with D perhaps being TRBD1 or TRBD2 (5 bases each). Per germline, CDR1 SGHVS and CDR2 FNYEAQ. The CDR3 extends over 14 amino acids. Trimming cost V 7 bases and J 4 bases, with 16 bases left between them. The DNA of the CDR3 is TGTGCCAGCACCCTCGTCGAGGGGCGAGAGACCCAGTACTTC. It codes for CASTLVEGRETQYF. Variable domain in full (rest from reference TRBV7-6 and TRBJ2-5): GAGVSQSPRYKVTKRGQDVALRCDPISGHVSLYWYRQALGQGPEFLTYFNYEAQQDKSGLPNDRFSAERPEGSISTLTIQRTEQRDSAMYRCASTLVEGRETQYFGPGTRLLVL.

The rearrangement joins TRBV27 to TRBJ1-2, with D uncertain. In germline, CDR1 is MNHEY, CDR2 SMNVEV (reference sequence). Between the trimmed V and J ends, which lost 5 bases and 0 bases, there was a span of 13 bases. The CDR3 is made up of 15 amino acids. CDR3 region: CASSPGRTPNYGYTF. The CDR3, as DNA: TGTGCCAGCAGTCCAGGACGGACCCCTAACTATGGCTACACCTTC.